Each of the 14 T cell receptor beta chains below was sequenced from the same sample in a study of control samples from healthy donors and cancer patients. Assay used: immunoSEQ multiplex PCR; TCRdb lists only in-frame clones, some missing. In the table there are about 28,000 clones, about 83% of which are singletons. The source material was PBMCs. These receptors came from a woman between 40 and 55 years old with lung cancer.

This clone has just a few counts. This sequence joins TRBV11-3 and TRBJ2-3, with D hard to call. Germline lookup yields CDR1 SGHNT and CDR2 YENEEA. The CDR3 sequence is 14 residues long. The ends were cut back, 0 bases at V and 6 bases at J, with 10 bases in the middle. The CDR3 loop reads CASSLDLPFDTQYF. In DNA form, the CDR3 reads TGTGCCAGCAGCTTAGATCTGCCGTTCGATACGCAGTATTTT.

The V and J genes are TRBV11-2 and TRBJ2-7; D possibly corresponds to TRBD1 (6 bases). The CDR3 covers 16 residues. The V end was cut by 4 bases, the J end by 3 bases, with 19 bases between. From germline, CDR1 is SGHAT and CDR2 FQNNGV. The CDR3 spells CASSSAGYGTLYEQYF. In DNA form, the CDR3 reads TGTGCCAGCAGCTCCGCCGGGTACGGGACACTCTACGAGCAGTACTTC.

CDR3 amino acids: CASSPDREKLFF. The CDR3 DNA is TGTGCCAGCAGCCCGGACCGGGAAAAACTGTTTTTT. The chain couples TRBV14 to TRBJ1-4; D unclear. This CDR3 is built from 12 residues. V dropped 4 bases and J dropped 8 bases, with 8 bases sitting between them. Germline CDR1 reads SGHDN; CDR2 reads FVKESK.

V and J are TRBV19 and TRBJ1-1; a weak D match, TRBD1 (5 bases). This CDR3 contains 14 residues. V lost 10 bases to trimming and J lost 1 base, with 16 bases between them. CDR1 and CDR2 from the germline V gene are LNHDA and SQIVND (reference sequence). The CDR3 spells CATYTGGANTEAFF. In nucleotides, the CDR3 is TGTGCCACCTATACAGGAGGCGCGAACACTGAAGCTTTCTTT. Based on the CDR3 plus reference TRBV19 and TRBJ1-1, the full variable domain is DGGITQSPKYLFRKEGQNVTLSCEQNLNHDAMYWYRQDPGQGLRLIYYSQIVNDFQKGDIAEGYSVSREKKESFPLTVTSAQKNPTAFYLCATYTGGANTEAFFGQGTRLTVV.

The V call is TRBV6-1, the J call TRBJ1-2; TRBD1 agrees at 7 bases. The germline gives CDR1 MNHNS, CDR2 SASEGT. The CDR3 covers 15 residues. V was pared by 0 bases and J by 6 bases, with 7 bases of the junction left unmatched. The CDR3 loop is CASSEAGDREDGYTF. Here the CDR3 DNA reads TGTGCCAGCAGTGAAGCTGGGGACAGAGAGGATGGCTACACCTTC.

The chain uses TRBV5-4 and TRBJ2-5; the D is unclear. Looked up from germline, CDR1 is SGHNT and CDR2 is YYREEE (reference sequence). The length of the CDR3 is 12 residues. The ends were cut back, 2 bases at V and 4 bases at J, with 6 bases in the middle. Here the CDR3 DNA reads TGTGCCAGCAGCTTCCAGACAGAGACCCAGTACTTC. Translation: CASSFQTETQYF.

This chain joins TRBV2 and TRBJ2-3; TRBD2 agrees at 7 bases. This CDR3 has 14 amino acids. V was clipped by 8 bases and J by 4 bases; unmatched bases: 9. Germline values: CDR1 SNHLY, CDR2 FYNNEI. The CDR3 DNA reads TGTGCCAGCGGAGCGGGGCGGTATGCAGATACGCAGTATTTT. It specifies CASGAGRYADTQYF.

V usage is TRBV6-1 and J usage is TRBJ1-5; 8 nucleotides line up with TRBD1. Germline-derived CDR1 and CDR2 are MNHNS and SASEGT. The CDR3 extends over 17 amino acids. The V gene end was trimmed by 0 bases and the J gene end by 4 bases; junction bases not matched to a gene: 8. The CDR3 reads CASSEAEDRGRNQPQHF. CDR3 DNA: TGTGCCAGCAGTGAAGCGGAAGACAGGGGACGAAATCAGCCCCAGCATTTT.

This clone was detected only once. The chain combines TRBV6-5 with TRBJ2-1; 12 bases map to TRBD2. The trim removed 2 bases at V and 13 bases at J, leaving 6 bases unmatched. CDR1 and CDR2 (germline): MNHEY, SVGAGI. The CDR3 is made up of 14 amino acids. The CDR3 DNA sequence: TGTGCCAGCAGTTACGCTAGCGGGGGGGCCTACCAGTTCTTC. The encoded protein is CASSYASGGAYQFF.

The chain recombines TRBV28 with TRBJ2-7; D is possibly TRBD1 (7 bases). Trimming took 5 bases from V and 11 from J, leaving 22 bases between them. This CDR3 has 14 residues. Looked up from germline, CDR1 is MDHEN and CDR2 is SYDVKM. CDR3: CASSPPEGQFWKYF. CDR3 DNA sequence: TGTGCCAGCAGTCCGCCGGAGGGACAGTTTTGGAAGTACTTC.

The chain employs TRBV10-2 and TRBJ2-7, with 11 bases fitting TRBD2. The DNA end is more similar to TRBJ2-5, so the J call may be wrong. Per the germline V gene, CDR1 is WSHSY and CDR2 is SAAADI. The CDR3 sequence is 15 residues long. The CDR3 DNA reads TGCGCCAGCAGCGACGTAGCGGGGGGGCTGGAGACCCAGTACTTC. Protein product: CASSDVAGGLETQYF.

The V and J genes are TRBV5-1 and TRBJ1-1, with no clear D. The CDR3 is made up of 14 amino acids. Germline CDR1 and CDR2: SGHRS and YFSETQ. V shed 0 bases and J shed 1 base, with 7 bases lying between them. CDR3 sequence (DNA): TGCGCCAGCAGCTTGGGACCGACGAACACTGAAGCTTTCTTT. Translation: CASSLGPTNTEAFF.

The genes are TRBV28 and TRBJ1-2; 10 bases line up with TRBD1. CDR3 length equals 16 residues. Germline V gene data show CDR1 as MDHEN and CDR2 as SYDVKM. The junction had 8 bases not matched to a gene; V was cut back by 6 bases and J by 1 base. CDR3 coding DNA: TGTGCCAGCAGCCCCGGAGACAGGGGGCTTAACTATGGCTACACCTTC. Encoded protein: CASSPGDRGLNYGYTF.

This chain uses TRBV12-3 or TRBV12-4 with TRBJ2-3; D remains ambiguous. Trimming left V 3 bases short and J 0 bases short, with 4 bases between. This CDR3 has 13 residues. The CDR3 reads CASSFSSTDTQYF. CDR3 DNA: TGTGCCAGCAGTTTTTCTAGCACAGATACGCAGTATTTT.